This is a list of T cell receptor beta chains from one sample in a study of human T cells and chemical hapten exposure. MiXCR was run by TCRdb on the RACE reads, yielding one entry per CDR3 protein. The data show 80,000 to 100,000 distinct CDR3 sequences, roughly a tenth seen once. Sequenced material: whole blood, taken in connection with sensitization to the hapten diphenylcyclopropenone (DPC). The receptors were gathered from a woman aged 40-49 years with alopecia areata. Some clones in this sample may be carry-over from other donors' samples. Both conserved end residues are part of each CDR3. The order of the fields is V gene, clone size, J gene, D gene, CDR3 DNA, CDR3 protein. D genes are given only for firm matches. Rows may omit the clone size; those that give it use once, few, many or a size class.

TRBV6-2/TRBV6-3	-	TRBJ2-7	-	TGTGCCAGCAGTTACTCCCCTCTAGGGGCCTACGAGCAGTACTTC	CASSYSPLGAYEQYF
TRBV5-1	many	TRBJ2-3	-	TGCGCCAGCAGCCCCGGGACTTACACAGATACGCAGTATTTT	CASSPGTYTDTQYF
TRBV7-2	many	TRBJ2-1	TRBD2	TGTGCCAGCAGCTTAGGGGCCGGGACTAGGGTGAATGAGCAGTTCTTC	CASSLGAGTRVNEQFF
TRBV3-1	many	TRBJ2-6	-	TGTGCCAGCAGCCACCTCGGGACTGCTGGGGCCAACGTCCTGACTTTC	CASSHLGTAGANVLTF
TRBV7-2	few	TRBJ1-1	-	TGTGCCAGCAGCTTATTGAGGGGGACGAACACTGAAGCTTTCTTT	CASSLLRGTNTEAFF
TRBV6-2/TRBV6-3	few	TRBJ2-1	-	TGTGCCAGCAGTTACTCTAGAAGAGAGGACATCTACAATGAGCAGTTCTTC	CASSYSRREDIYNEQFF
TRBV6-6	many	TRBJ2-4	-	TGTGCCAGCAGTTCTGATGCCCCTCCGATAGCCAAAAACATTCAGTACTTC	CASSSDAPPIAKNIQYF
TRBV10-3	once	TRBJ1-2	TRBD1	TGTGCCATCACCGGGACAGAGGGCCATGGCTACACCTTC	CAITGTEGHGYTF
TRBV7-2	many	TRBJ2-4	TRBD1	TGTGCCAGCAGCTTAGGACAGGGGCTAGCCAAAAACATTCAGTACTTC	CASSLGQGLAKNIQYF
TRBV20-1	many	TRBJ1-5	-	TGCAGTGCCCTGGGGGGTAGGAGCAATCAGCCCCAGCATTTT	CSALGGRSNQPQHF
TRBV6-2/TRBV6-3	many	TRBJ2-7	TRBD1	TGTGCCAGCAGAGACAGGGGGAGCTCCTACGAGCAGTACTTC	CASRDRGSSYEQYF
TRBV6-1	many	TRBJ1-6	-	TGTGCCAGCACAGTAGCCAGGAAGAATTCACCCCTCCACTTT	CASTVARKNSPLHF
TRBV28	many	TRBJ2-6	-	TGTGCCAGCAGATACAGGAGCTCTGGGGCCAACGTCCTGACTTTC	CASRYRSSGANVLTF
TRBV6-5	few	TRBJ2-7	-	TGTGCCAGCAGCTCCGACAGGACCTACGAGCAGTACTTC	CASSSDRTYEQYF
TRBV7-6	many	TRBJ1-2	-	TGTGCCAGCACCAAAGGGCCCACAGGTCTAAGGTCATTCTATGGCTACACCTTC	CASTKGPTGLRSFYGYTF
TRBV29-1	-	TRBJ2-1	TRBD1	TGCAGCGTTGTGGGACAGGGGGTGAATGAGCAGTTCTTC	CSVVGQGVNEQFF
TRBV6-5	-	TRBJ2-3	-	TGTGCCAGCACCCGGTCGCTAGCCACAGATACGCAGTATTTT	CASTRSLATDTQYF
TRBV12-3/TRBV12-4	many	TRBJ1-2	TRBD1	TGTGCCAGCAGTTCCGGGACAGGGCGCGTCTACACCTTC	CASSSGTGRVYTF
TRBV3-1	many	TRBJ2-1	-	TGTGCCAGCAGCCAAGAGGGGGATGAGCAGTTCTTC	CASSQEGDEQFF
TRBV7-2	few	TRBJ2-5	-	TGTGCCAGCAGCACCCCTCAAGAGACCCAGTACTTC	CASSTPQETQYF
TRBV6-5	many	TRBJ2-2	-	TGTGCCAGCAGACCCTTCTCGGCCCTAAACACCGGGGAGCTGTTTTTT	CASRPFSALNTGELFF
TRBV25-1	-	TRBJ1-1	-	TGTGCCAGCAGTGGTGGCACTGAAGCTTTCTTT	CASSGGTEAFF
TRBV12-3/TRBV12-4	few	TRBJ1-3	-	TGTGCCAGCAGTTTTGTAATTGGGAGTGAAAACACCATATATTTT	CASSFVIGSENTIYF
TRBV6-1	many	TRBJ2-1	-	TGTGCCAGCAGTGACCTTCCCAGGTTCCCCTACAATGAGCAGTTCTTC	CASSDLPRFPYNEQFF
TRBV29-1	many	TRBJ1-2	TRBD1	TGCAGCGTTGGGGACAGTCGCTATGGCTACACCTTC	CSVGDSRYGYTF
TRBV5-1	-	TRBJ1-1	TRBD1	TGCGCCAGCAGCCACAGACAGGGAGTAACTGAAGCTTTCTTT	CASSHRQGVTEAFF
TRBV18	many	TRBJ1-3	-	TGTGCCAGCTCACCGACCGCTCCATTTAAGAGCTCTGGAAACACCATATATTTT	CASSPTAPFKSSGNTIYF
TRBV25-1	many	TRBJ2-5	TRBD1	TGTGCCAGCAGTGAAAAAGGACAGGGAGTTTGGGGACGACAAGAGACCCAGTACTTC	CASSEKGQGVWGRQETQYF
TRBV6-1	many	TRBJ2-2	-	TGTGCCAGCAGTGAGGTCCCGGGAACCGGGGAGCTGTTTTTT	CASSEVPGTGELFF
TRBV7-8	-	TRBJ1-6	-	TGTGCCAGCAGCTCCGGTGGGAGTAATTCACCCCTCCACTTT	CASSSGGSNSPLHF
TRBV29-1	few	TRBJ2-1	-	TGCAGCGTTGAACGAGGAACGGGGAACAATGAGCAGTTCTTC	CSVERGTGNNEQFF